Following are 26 T cell receptor beta chains from one sample sequenced in a study of technical replicates of blood from a handful of donors. Repertoires were generated with immunoSEQ multiplex PCR, while TCRdb's copy carries only in-frame clones and drops some. The sample lists just over 60,000 clones; around 87% were seen once. The sequenced sample consisted of PBMCs. The receptors shown here come from a human donor in good health. Some clones in this sample may be carry-over from other donors' samples.

This rearrangement joins TRBV5-7 to TRBJ2-7; 8 nucleotides agree with TRBD1. TRBV5-7 belongs to the ORF category, with a function that is uncertain. Trimming cost V 4 bases and J 4 bases; bases outside gene matches: 19. CDR3 length: 18 amino acids. The CDR3 protein is CASSISDPGGPIDYEQYF. The DNA of the CDR3 is TGTGCCAGCAGCATTTCGGACCCAGGGGGCCCCATAGATTACGAGCAGTACTTC.

This clone is a singleton in its sample. V usage is TRBV5-1 and J usage is TRBJ1-5, with D possibly matching TRBD1 (6 bases). Germline-derived CDR1 and CDR2 are SGHRS and YFSETQ. The CDR3 has 15 residues. V lost 4 bases and J lost 0, with 11 bases in between. The CDR3 sequence: CASSPTGYSNQPQHF. The DNA for the CDR3 is TGCGCCAGCAGCCCTACAGGGTATAGCAATCAGCCCCAGCATTTT.

The chain employs TRBV5-4 and TRBJ2-3; possible D gene TRBD1, 6 bases. The ends were cut back, 4 bases at V and 6 bases at J, with 18 bases in the middle. The CDR3 has 15 residues. The germline gives CDR1 SGHNT, CDR2 YYREEE (reference sequence). For the CDR3, the DNA is TGTGCCAGCAGCCGTCCAGGGGCCCAGGGGGATACGCAGTATTTT. Encoded protein: CASSRPGAQGDTQYF.

V usage is TRBV7-2 and J usage is TRBJ2-5, with TRBD2 matching over 14 bases. The V gene's germline CDR1 is SGHTA and CDR2 FQGNSA. V lost 5 bases to trimming and J lost 3 bases; unmatched junction nucleotides: 8. This CDR3 contains 17 residues. The CDR3: CASSIGTSGGGKETQYF. CDR3 bases: TGTGCCAGCAGCATCGGGACTAGCGGGGGAGGAAAAGAGACCCAGTACTTC. The complete variable domain, with remaining parts taken from reference TRBV7-2 and TRBJ2-5, reads GAGVSQSPSNKVTEKGKDVELRCDPISGHTALYWYRQSLGQGLEFLIYFQGNSAPDKSGLPSDRFSAERTGGSVSTLTIQRTQQEDSAVYLCASSIGTSGGGKETQYFGPGTRLLVL.

J is TRBJ2-7 and V is TRBV10-3; D not resolved. The germline CDR1 and CDR2 sequences are ENHRY and SYGVKD. The CDR3 runs to 11 residues. V dropped 1 base and J dropped 6 bases, with 4 bases sitting between them. The CDR3 sequence: CAISEFGEQYF. The DNA for the CDR3 is TGTGCCATCAGTGAGTTCGGCGAGCAGTACTTC.

V gene TRBV7-9 combines with J gene TRBJ2-3; 7 bases are a match to TRBD1. Losses at the gene ends were 4 bases for V and 4 bases for J; bases not matched to a gene: 8. Germline CDR1 and CDR2: SEHNR and FQNEAQ (reference sequence). The CDR3 contains 15 residues. The CDR3 DNA is TGTGCCAGCAGCTCTATAGGGGGCCCGGCAGATACGCAGTATTTT. Its translation: CASSSIGGPADTQYF.

The J gene is TRBJ1-2, the V gene TRBV10-3; unclear D gene. CDR3 size: 13 residues. Germline V CDR1 and CDR2: ENHRY, SYGVKD. Trimming stripped 4 bases from V and 2 bases from J, with 8 bases between. The CDR3 region is CAISVGGNYGYTF. The DNA of the CDR3 is TGTGCCATCAGTGTCGGCGGAAACTATGGCTACACCTTC.

V gene TRBV2 combines with J gene TRBJ2-2, with TRBD2 matching over 7 bases. V lost 7 bases to trimming and J lost 5 bases; unmatched junction nucleotides: 7. Germline V gene data show CDR1 as SNHLY and CDR2 as FYNNEI. The CDR3 is 14 amino acids. CDR3 coding DNA: TGTGCCAGCAAGGATCGGGAGGTAACCGGGGAGCTGTTTTTT. Residues: CASKDREVTGELFF.

This rearrangement joins TRBV30 to TRBJ1-1, with D perhaps matching TRBD1 (5 bases). Trimming cost V 4 bases and J 6 bases, with 15 bases left between them. This CDR3 is 13 amino acids long. Germline V gene sequence: CDR1 GTSNPN, CDR2 SVGIG (reference sequence). Here the CDR3 DNA reads TGTGCCTGGACCGGGGGTACAAACGCTGAAGCTTTCTTT. The encoded protein is CAWTGGTNAEAFF.

V usage is TRBV7-9 and J usage is TRBJ1-1, with 8 bases that match TRBD1. The length of the CDR3 is 14 residues. Germline CDR1 reads SEHNR; CDR2 reads FQNEAQ (reference sequence). J gave up 6 bases and V 6 bases, and 9 bases lay outside the gene matches. Written as DNA, the CDR3 is TGTGCCAGCAGTCAGGGACAGGCCGGGGCTGAAGCTTTCTTT. Translated, it gives CASSQGQAGAEAFF.

This chain uses TRBV7-2 with TRBJ2-1; TRBD2 is a possible D gene (5 bases). Between the trimmed V and J ends, which lost 6 bases and 5 bases, there was a span of 17 bases. The CDR3 runs to 15 residues. Germline V gene sequence: CDR1 SGHTA, CDR2 FQGNSA. CDR3 nucleotides: TGTGCCAGCAGTCCCTCTAGCTTCAGTCACAATGAGCAGTTCTTC. It specifies CASSPSSFSHNEQFF.

The rearrangement joins TRBV5-6 to TRBJ1-1; D remains unclear. The CDR3 has 16 amino acids. The V end was cut by 5 bases, the J end by 6 bases, with 23 bases between. Germline assignment: CDR1 SGHDT and CDR2 YYEEEE. CDR3 in DNA: TGTGCCAGCAGGAGAGGAGAGGACTCACCGGGCCCTGAAGCTTTCTTT. This encodes CASRRGEDSPGPEAFF. Full variable domain (rest looked up from reference TRBV5-6 and TRBJ1-1): DAGVTQSPTHLIKTRGQQVTLRCSPKSGHDTVSWYQQALGQGPQFIFQYYEEEERQRGNFPDRFSGHQFPNYSSELNVNALLLGDSALYLCASRRGEDSPGPEAFFGQGTRLTVV.

A note on this clone: Compared with germline, one end of the junction differs, possibly owing to a read error. The gene calls are TRBV7-6 and TRBJ1-6; D is uncertain. The germline V gene has CDR1 SGHVS and CDR2 FNYEAQ. The CDR3 runs to 14 residues. The CDR3 region has the DNA TGTGCCAGCAGCCTCACGGGTAGTAATGCACCCCTCCACTTT. Amino acid sequence: CASSLTGSNAPLHF.

The chain uses TRBV5-6 and TRBJ1-6, with a tentative D call TRBD1 (6 bases). The CDR3 is 16 amino acids. V lost 4 bases, J lost 1 base, and 12 bases lay in between. CDR1 and CDR2 from the germline V gene are SGHDT and YYEEEE. CDR3 in amino acids: CASSPIGGSYNSPLHF. CDR3 DNA: TGTGCCAGCAGCCCCATAGGGGGTTCCTATAATTCACCCCTCCACTTT. Full variable domain (outside the CDR3, taken from reference TRBV5-6 and TRBJ1-6): DAGVTQSPTHLIKTRGQQVTLRCSPKSGHDTVSWYQQALGQGPQFIFQYYEEEERQRGNFPDRFSGHQFPNYSSELNVNALLLGDSALYLCASSPIGGSYNSPLHFGNGTRLTVT.

This chain connects TRBV27 to TRBJ1-5; tentative D call: TRBD1 (5 bases). The germline V and J ends were trimmed by 4 bases and 4 bases, with 8 bases remaining between them. The CDR3 covers 13 residues. Germline CDR1 is MNHEY and CDR2 is SMNVEV (reference sequence). The CDR3: CASSWQGNQPQHF. CDR3 DNA: TGTGCCAGCAGTTGGCAGGGTAATCAGCCCCAGCATTTT.

The chain has TRBV7-9 and TRBJ2-7, with D possibly being TRBD1 (5 bases). This CDR3 comprises 14 residues. Trimming cost V 4 bases and J 2 bases, with 12 bases left between them. CDR1 and CDR2 from the germline V gene are SEHNR and FQNEAQ (reference sequence). Here the CDR3 DNA reads TGTGCCAGCAGCTCACCCCCGGACACCTACGAGCAGTACTTC. Amino acid sequence: CASSSPPDTYEQYF. The full variable domain, completed using reference TRBV7-9 and TRBJ2-7, is DTGVSQNPRHKITKRGQNVTFRCDPISEHNRLYWYRQTLGQGPEFLTYFQNEAQLEKSRLLSDRFSAERPKGSFSTLEIQRTEQGDSAMYLCASSSPPDTYEQYFGPGTRLTVT.

The V call is TRBV5-8, the J call TRBJ1-4; D call uncertain. Trimming shortened V by 1 base and J by 0 bases, and 4 bases separated the two germline ends. Germline CDR1 and CDR2: SGHTS and YDEGEE. CDR3 length equals 14 residues. CDR3 protein: CASSLTSTNEKLFF. As DNA, the CDR3 is TGTGCCAGCAGCTTGACATCAACTAATGAAAAACTGTTTTTT.

The gene calls are TRBV5-6 and TRBJ2-3, with a possible D match to TRBD2 (5 bases). Germline V gives CDR1 SGHDT, CDR2 YYEEEE. Deletions cut 0 bases from V and 1 base from J, with 9 bases between. This CDR3 has 15 amino acids. CDR3 nucleotide sequence: TGTGCCAGCAGCTTGGTAGCCGGGGGCACAGATACGCAGTATTTT. Its translation: CASSLVAGGTDTQYF.

This clone was seen more than once but under ten times. The chain recombines TRBV30 with TRBJ1-1; D is possibly TRBD1 (5 bases). The CDR3 sequence is 14 residues long. Germline V CDR1 and CDR2: GTSNPN, SVGIG (reference sequence). V lost 0 bases to trimming and J lost 10 bases, with 18 bases between them. The CDR3 coding sequence is TGTGCCTGGAGTGTACGGGGGGTTGGGAGGGGAGCTTTCTTT. The encoded protein is CAWSVRGVGRGAFF. The entire variable domain, with the rest obtained from reference TRBV30 and TRBJ1-1, is as follows: SQTIHQWPATLVQPVGSPLSLECTVEGTSNPNLYWYRQAAGRGLQLLFYSVGIGQISSEVPQNLSASRPQDRQFILSSKKLLLSDSGFYLCAWSVRGVGRGAFFGQGTRLTVV.

This chain connects TRBV7-2 to TRBJ1-2; D gene uncertain. CDR3 length: 15 residues. Germline V gene data show CDR1 as SGHTA and CDR2 as FQGNSA. V was clipped by 4 bases and J by 4 bases, with 16 bases between them. CDR3 region: CASSSLPGGSYGYTF. The CDR3 bases are TGTGCCAGCAGCTCCCTTCCGGGAGGGTCCTATGGCTACACCTTC.

This clone was picked up one time. The chain combines TRBV5-6 with TRBJ1-2, with TRBD1 as a possible D gene (5 bases). The CDR3 loop spans 14 amino acids. With 0 bases removed from V and 2 bases from J, the gap between germline ends came to 8 bases. Germline CDR1 and CDR2: SGHDT and YYEEEE. Written as DNA, the CDR3 is TGTGCCAGCAGCTTGGACACAGGAAACTATGGCTACACCTTC. Translated, it gives CASSLDTGNYGYTF.

This clone occurred a few times. The rearrangement links TRBV5-1 to TRBJ1-1; tentative D call: TRBD1 (5 bases). The V end was cut by 1 base, the J end by 1 base, with 14 bases between. Per germline, CDR1 SGHRS and CDR2 YFSETQ. The CDR3 consists of 16 residues. The CDR3 is CASSLHGGQGNTEAFF. CDR3 nucleotide sequence: TGCGCCAGCAGCTTGCATGGCGGCCAGGGGAACACTGAAGCTTTCTTT.

The chain recombines TRBV7-8 with TRBJ2-7, with D tentatively TRBD1 (7 bases). Trimming removed 4 bases from V and 1 base from J, with 14 bases in between. CDR1 SGHVS and CDR2 FQNEAQ come from the germline V gene. CDR3 size: 15 residues. The CDR3, as DNA: TGTGCCAGCAGCTCCCCGACAGGGAGGTCCTACGAGCAGTACTTC. It encodes CASSSPTGRSYEQYF.

The DNA of the CDR3 is TGTGCCAGCAGCACTCGACTAGAATACACAGATACGCAGTATTTT. This sequence encodes CASSTRLEYTDTQYF. J is TRBJ2-3 and V is TRBV9; D is perhaps TRBD2 (6 bases). Trimming shortened V by 4 bases and J by 2 bases, and 14 bases separated the two germline ends. Germline V gives CDR1 SGDLS, CDR2 YYNGEE. CDR3 size: 15 residues.

The chain employs TRBV4-3 and TRBJ2-1, with 8 positions matching TRBD2. Germline loops: CDR1 LGHNA, CDR2 YSLEER. The CDR3 spans 19 residues. V dropped 2 bases and J dropped 10; count of bases not matched to a gene: 22. The CDR3 loop is CASSQYERQIGLAGEEQFF. The CDR3, as DNA: TGCGCCAGCAGCCAATATGAGCGTCAGATAGGACTAGCAGGGGAGGAGCAGTTCTTC.

This chain connects TRBV7-2 to TRBJ2-1, with 9 positions matching TRBD1. This CDR3 is 17 amino acids long. Germline V lookup: CDR1 SGHTA, CDR2 FQGNSA. With 3 bases clipped from V and 0 bases from J, the junction kept 6 bases outside the gene matches. The CDR3 DNA sequence: TGTGCCAGCAGCTTCACCGGGACAGGGTACTCCTACAATGAGCAGTTCTTC. It encodes CASSFTGTGYSYNEQFF.